Following are 19 T cell receptor beta chains from one sample sequenced in a study of cytomegalovirus exposure and HLA in healthy donors. Primers included in the PCR were 60 Vbeta and 13 Jbeta primers. TCRdb's copy holds only in-frame clones and misses some; the assay was immunoSEQ multiplex PCR. The sample lists more than 75,000 clones; 84% were seen once. Sequencing used PBMCs. The receptors derive from a young woman in good health and CMV-seropositive.

This sequence joins TRBV5-1 and TRBJ2-5; 10 positions agree with TRBD1. The germline V gene encodes CDR1 SGHRS and CDR2 YFSETQ. Unmatched junction bases numbered 3, after V lost 3 bases and J lost 1 base. This CDR3 spans 15 amino acids. CDR3 in DNA: TGCGCCAGCAGCTGGAGGACAGGGGGCCAAGAGACCCAGTACTTC. This codes for CASSWRTGGQETQYF.

The gene calls are TRBV18 and TRBJ2-6; 11 positions agree with TRBD1. The CDR3 has 18 residues. V trimming: 3 bases; J trimming: 0 bases; junction bases outside the gene matches: 4. The germline CDR1 and CDR2 sequences are KGHSH and LQKENI. This CDR3 reads CASSPAGTGGSGANVLTF. The CDR3 DNA follows: TGTGCCAGCTCACCTGCTGGGACAGGGGGCTCTGGGGCCAACGTCCTGACTTTC.

The chain carries TRBV15 and TRBJ2-5; 10 nucleotides agree with TRBD2. This CDR3 is built from 16 residues. Trimming cost V 1 base and J 4 bases; bases outside gene matches: 6. Germline V lookup: CDR1 LNHNV, CDR2 YYDKDF (reference sequence). The chain's CDR3 is CATSRGSGRAVETQYF. Here the CDR3 DNA reads TGTGCCACCAGCAGAGGGAGCGGGAGGGCCGTAGAGACCCAGTACTTC.

This rearrangement joins TRBV5-1 to TRBJ2-3; D gene ambiguous. The germline CDR1 and CDR2 sequences are SGHRS and YFSETQ. The CDR3 is 12 residues long. The V gene lost 6 bases and the J gene lost 6 bases, with 11 bases spanning the gap. This chain's CDR3 is CASIGEADTQYF. The CDR3 nucleotides read TGCGCCAGCATCGGTGAGGCTGATACGCAGTATTTT.

The CDR3 DNA reads as TGTGCCAGCAGCCCCCAGGATAGATATGGCTACACCTTC. Its translation is CASSPQDRYGYTF. The J gene is TRBJ1-2, the V gene TRBV14; no clear D. Germline CDR1 and CDR2: SGHDN and FVKESK. V lost 4 bases to trimming and J lost 5 bases, with 11 bases between them. This CDR3 comprises 13 residues.

The chain combines TRBV18 with TRBJ1-6, with 9 bases aligning to TRBD1. CDR3 size: 19 residues. After removal of 3 bases from V and 0 bases from J, the junction contained 9 bases not matched to a gene. Germline loops: CDR1 KGHSH, CDR2 LQKENI. In DNA, the CDR3 is TGTGCCAGCTCACCTTTCGGGACAGGGCCTAGCTCCTATAATTCACCCCTCCACTTT. Encoded protein: CASSPFGTGPSSYNSPLHF.

The rearrangement links TRBV6-5 to TRBJ1-2, with D perhaps matching TRBD1 (6 bases). The germline gives CDR1 MNHEY, CDR2 SVGAGI. The CDR3 loop spans 16 amino acids. Trimming pared 0 bases from V and 4 bases from J, leaving 15 bases between. CDR3 sequence: CASSYSLDRTSYGYTF. In DNA form, the CDR3 reads TGTGCCAGCAGTTACTCGTTGGACAGAACTTCCTATGGCTACACCTTC.

The gene calls are TRBV15 and TRBJ1-3, with D possibly being TRBD1 (6 bases). V was cut by 0 bases and J by 8 bases, with 8 bases left in between. Per germline, CDR1 LNHNV and CDR2 YYDKDF (reference sequence). The CDR3 spans 13 residues. As DNA, the CDR3 is TGTGCCACCAGCAGAGATGAGGGGGACACCATATATTTT. This gives the protein CATSRDEGDTIYF.

The gene calls are TRBV30 and TRBJ1-2; no reliable D call. Trimming left V 2 bases short and J 8 bases short, with 15 bases between. Germline CDR1 and CDR2: GTSNPN and SVGIG (reference sequence). The CDR3 contains 13 residues. The CDR3: CAWSRGRSRGYTF. CDR3 nucleotides: TGTGCCTGGAGTCGGGGTCGCTCCAGGGGCTACACCTTC. Drawing the rest from reference TRBV30 and TRBJ1-2, the complete variable domain is SQTIHQWPATLVQPVGSPLSLECTVEGTSNPNLYWYRQAAGRGLQLLFYSVGIGQISSEVPQNLSASRPQDRQFILSSKKLLLSDSGFYLCAWSRGRSRGYTFGSGTRLTVV.

The gene calls are TRBV9 and TRBJ1-2; no clear D gene. This CDR3 comprises 13 residues. Germline CDR1 SGDLS, CDR2 YYNGEE. The V end lost 5 bases, the J end lost 7 bases, and 15 bases lay between the germline ends. CDR3 protein: CASRETGASGYTF. CDR3 nucleotides: TGTGCCAGCAGAGAAACCGGAGCTTCTGGCTACACCTTC. The full variable domain, rest sourced from reference TRBV9 and TRBJ1-2, is DSGVTQTPKHLITATGQRVTLRCSPRSGDLSVYWYQQSLDQGLQFLIQYYNGEERAKGNILERFSAQQFPDLHSELNLSSLELGDSALYFCASRETGASGYTFGSGTRLTVV.

The chain combines TRBV7-8 with TRBJ2-5; D is ambiguous. CDR1 and CDR2 from the germline V gene are SGHVS and FQNEAQ. V lost 0 bases to trimming and J lost 1 base, with 6 bases between them. The CDR3 totals 14 residues. The CDR3 DNA follows: TGTGCCAGCAGCTTAGCGGCAGTCCAAGAGACCCAGTACTTC. Protein sequence: CASSLAAVQETQYF.

This rearrangement joins TRBV27 to TRBJ2-7; 7 nucleotides align to TRBD1. The CDR3 consists of 16 residues. V dropped 5 bases and J dropped 4; count of bases not matched to a gene: 14. Germline values: CDR1 MNHEY, CDR2 SMNVEV (reference sequence). CDR3 sequence (DNA): TGTGCCAGCAGTACAATAGGGGGCGGTTTAACTTACGAGCAGTACTTC. Residues: CASSTIGGGLTYEQYF.

The chain couples TRBV5-1 to TRBJ2-2, with D perhaps TRBD2 (5 bases). Germline CDR1 reads SGHRS; CDR2 reads YFSETQ. The V gene lost 1 base and the J gene lost 5 bases, with 6 bases spanning the gap. CDR3 length: 13 amino acids. This CDR3 reads CASSLWTTGELFF. DNA of the CDR3: TGCGCCAGCAGCTTGTGGACTACCGGGGAGCTGTTTTTT.

This chain joins TRBV5-1 and TRBJ2-1, with D unclear. Germline CDR1 is SGHRS and CDR2 is YFSETQ. This CDR3 has 12 residues. V dropped 3 bases and J dropped 6 bases, with 7 bases sitting between them. The CDR3 reads CASSSLGNEQFF. CDR3 bases: TGCGCCAGCAGCTCTCTAGGCAATGAGCAGTTCTTC. Drawing the rest from reference TRBV5-1 and TRBJ2-1, the complete variable domain is KAGVTQTPRYLIKTRGQQVTLSCSPISGHRSVSWYQQTPGQGLQFLFEYFSETQRNKGNFPGRFSGRQFSNSRSEMNVSTLELGDSALYLCASSSLGNEQFFGPGTRLTVL.

The CDR3 DNA sequence: TGTGCCAGCAGGCGAACGACGGGAAGCTTGTGGCCCCAGCATTTT. The encoded protein is CASRRTTGSLWPQHF. This chain joins TRBV6-5 and TRBJ1-5; no clear D. The length of the CDR3 is 15 residues. Germline V CDR1 and CDR2: MNHEY, SVGAGI. The ends were cut back, 6 bases at V and 9 bases at J, with 21 bases in the middle.

Only a few counts were recorded for this clone. The rearrangement joins TRBV19 to TRBJ2-7; possibly TRBD1 for D (6 bases). This CDR3 has 12 residues. Looked up from germline, CDR1 is LNHDA and CDR2 is SQIVND (reference sequence). V was pared by 3 bases and J by 3 bases, with 6 bases between. CDR3 nucleotide sequence: TGTGCCAGTAGTATGGACAGCTACGAGCAGTACTTC. This gives the protein CASSMDSYEQYF.

This sequence joins TRBV6-5 and TRBJ2-7, with D possibly being TRBD2 (7 bases). The CDR3 contains 15 residues. The germline gives CDR1 MNHEY, CDR2 SVGAGI. V dropped 8 bases and J dropped 0 bases, with 17 bases sitting between them. The CDR3 region has the DNA TGTGCCAGCTCCCCAAGGGGGGGGGCCTCCTACGAGCAGTACTTC. It translates to CASSPRGGASYEQYF.

This chain links TRBV7-3 with TRBJ2-2; D perhaps matches TRBD1 (5 bases). Germline assignment: CDR1 SGHTA and CDR2 FQGTGA. This CDR3 contains 18 residues. With 0 bases removed from V and 0 bases from J, the gap between germline ends came to 14 bases. The DNA of the CDR3 is TGTGCCAGCAGCTTAACTTCTCAGGGCTCTTCGAACACCGGGGAGCTGTTTTTT. This encodes CASSLTSQGSSNTGELFF.

This clone was observed a handful of times. This chain uses TRBV19 with TRBJ1-2; D remains unclear. CDR1 is LNHDA and CDR2 is SQIVND in the germline V gene (reference sequence). The CDR3 runs to 15 residues. Trimming shortened V by 0 bases and J by 2 bases, and 10 bases separated the two germline ends. CDR3 residues: CASSIDSLGNYGYTF. In DNA form, the CDR3 reads TGTGCCAGTAGTATAGATTCTCTCGGGAACTATGGCTACACCTTC.